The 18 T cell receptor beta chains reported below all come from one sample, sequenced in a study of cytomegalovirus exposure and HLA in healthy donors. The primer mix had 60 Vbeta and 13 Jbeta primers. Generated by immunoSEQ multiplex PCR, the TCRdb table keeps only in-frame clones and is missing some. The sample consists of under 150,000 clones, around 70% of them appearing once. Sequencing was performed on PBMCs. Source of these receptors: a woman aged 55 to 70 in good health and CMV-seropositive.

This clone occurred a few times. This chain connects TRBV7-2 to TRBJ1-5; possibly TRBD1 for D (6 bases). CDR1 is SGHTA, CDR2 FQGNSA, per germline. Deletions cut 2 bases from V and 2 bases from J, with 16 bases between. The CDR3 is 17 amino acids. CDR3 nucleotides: TGTGCCAGCAGCTTATCATTGGTCAGGGGAGGCAATCAGCCCCAGCATTTT. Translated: CASSLSLVRGGNQPQHF.

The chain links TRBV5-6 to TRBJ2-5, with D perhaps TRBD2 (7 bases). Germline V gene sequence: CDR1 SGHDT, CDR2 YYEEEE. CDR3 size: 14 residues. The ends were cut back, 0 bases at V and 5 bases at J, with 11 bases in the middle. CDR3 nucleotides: TGTGCCAGCAGCTTGGCCGGGGGGCTGGAGACCCAGTACTTC. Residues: CASSLAGGLETQYF.

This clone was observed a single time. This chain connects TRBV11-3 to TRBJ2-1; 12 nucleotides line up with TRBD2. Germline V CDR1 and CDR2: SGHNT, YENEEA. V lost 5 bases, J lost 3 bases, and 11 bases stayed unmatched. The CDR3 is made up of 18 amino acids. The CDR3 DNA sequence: TGTGCCAGCAGCCCCAGGACTAGCGGGGCCGGGGGCTACAATGAGCAGTTCTTC. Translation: CASSPRTSGAGGYNEQFF. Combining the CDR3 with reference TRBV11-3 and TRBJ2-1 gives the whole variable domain EAGVVQSPRYKIIEKKQPVAFWCNPISGHNTLYWYLQNLGQGPELLIRYENEEAVDDSQLPKDRFSAERLKGVDSTLKIQPAELGDSAVYLCASSPRTSGAGGYNEQFFGPGTRLTVL.

The CDR3 nucleotides are TGTGCCAGCAGCGTAGCAGGACAAGCAACTAATGAAAAACTGTTTTTT. Amino acid sequence: CASSVAGQATNEKLFF. This chain links TRBV9 with TRBJ1-4, with D possibly matching TRBD1 (5 bases). In germline, CDR1 is SGDLS, CDR2 YYNGEE. The V end lost 0 bases, the J end lost 0 bases, and 9 bases lay between the germline ends. CDR3 size: 16 residues.

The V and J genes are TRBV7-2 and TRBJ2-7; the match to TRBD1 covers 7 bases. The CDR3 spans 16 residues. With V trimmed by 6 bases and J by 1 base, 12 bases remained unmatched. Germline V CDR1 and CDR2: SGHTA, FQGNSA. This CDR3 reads CASSLQGTRGSYEQYF. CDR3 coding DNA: TGTGCCAGCAGTTTACAGGGGACAAGGGGATCCTACGAGCAGTACTTC.

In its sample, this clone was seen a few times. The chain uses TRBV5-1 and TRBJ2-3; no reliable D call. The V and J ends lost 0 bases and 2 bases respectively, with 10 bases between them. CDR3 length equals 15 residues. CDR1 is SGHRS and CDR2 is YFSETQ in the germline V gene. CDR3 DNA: TGCGCCAGCAGCTTGGAGGCCAGGCCCACAGATACGCAGTATTTT. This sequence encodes CASSLEARPTDTQYF.

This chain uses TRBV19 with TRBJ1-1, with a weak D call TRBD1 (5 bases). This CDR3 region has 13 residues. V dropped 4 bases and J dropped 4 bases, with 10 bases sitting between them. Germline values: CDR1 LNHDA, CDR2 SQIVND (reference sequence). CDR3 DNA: TGTGCCAGTAGTAGGCAGGGTTTCACTGAAGCTTTCTTT. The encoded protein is CASSRQGFTEAFF.

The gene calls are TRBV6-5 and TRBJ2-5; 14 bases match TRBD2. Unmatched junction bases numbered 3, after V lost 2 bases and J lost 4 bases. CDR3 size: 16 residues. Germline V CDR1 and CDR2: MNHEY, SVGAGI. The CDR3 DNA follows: TGTGCCAGCAGTTACAGACTAGCGGGGGGGCGAGAGACCCAGTACTTC. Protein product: CASSYRLAGGRETQYF.

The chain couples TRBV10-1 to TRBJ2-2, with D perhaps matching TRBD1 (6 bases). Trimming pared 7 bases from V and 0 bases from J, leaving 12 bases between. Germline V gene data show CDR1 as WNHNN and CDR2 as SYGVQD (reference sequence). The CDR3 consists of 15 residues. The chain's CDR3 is CASNDGTTNTGELFF. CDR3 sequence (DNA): TGCGCCAGCAATGACGGGACAACGAACACCGGGGAGCTGTTTTTT.

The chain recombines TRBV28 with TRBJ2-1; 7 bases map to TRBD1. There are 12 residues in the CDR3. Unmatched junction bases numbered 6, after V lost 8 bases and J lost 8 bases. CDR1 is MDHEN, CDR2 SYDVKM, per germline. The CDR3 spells CASATGWHEQFF. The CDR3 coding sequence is TGTGCCAGCGCGACAGGGTGGCATGAGCAGTTCTTC.

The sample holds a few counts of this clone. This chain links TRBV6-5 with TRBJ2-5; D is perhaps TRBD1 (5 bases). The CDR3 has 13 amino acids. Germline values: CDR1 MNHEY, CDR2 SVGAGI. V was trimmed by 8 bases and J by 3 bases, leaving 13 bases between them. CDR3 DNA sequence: TGTGCCAGCGACACTCGCAGGGAAGAGACCCAGTACTTC. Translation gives CASDTRREETQYF.

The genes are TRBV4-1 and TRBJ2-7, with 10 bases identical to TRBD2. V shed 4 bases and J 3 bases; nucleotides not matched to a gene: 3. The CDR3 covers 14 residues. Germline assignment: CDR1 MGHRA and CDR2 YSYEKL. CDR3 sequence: CASSPPSGGYEQYF. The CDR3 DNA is TGCGCCAGCAGCCCCCCTAGCGGGGGCTACGAGCAGTACTTC.

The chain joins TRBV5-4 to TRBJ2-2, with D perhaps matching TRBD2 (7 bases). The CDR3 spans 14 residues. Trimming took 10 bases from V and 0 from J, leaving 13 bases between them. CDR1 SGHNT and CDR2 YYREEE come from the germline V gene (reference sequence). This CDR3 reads CAGGGDPNTGELFF. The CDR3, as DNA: TGTGCCGGAGGGGGGGACCCGAACACCGGGGAGCTGTTTTTT.

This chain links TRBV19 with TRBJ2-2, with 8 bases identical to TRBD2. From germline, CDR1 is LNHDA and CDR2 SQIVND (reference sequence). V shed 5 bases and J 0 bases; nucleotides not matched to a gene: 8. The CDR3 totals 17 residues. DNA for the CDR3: TGTGCCAGTAGTCGACCCCAGCGGGGGACGAACACCGGGGAGCTGTTTTTT. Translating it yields CASSRPQRGTNTGELFF.

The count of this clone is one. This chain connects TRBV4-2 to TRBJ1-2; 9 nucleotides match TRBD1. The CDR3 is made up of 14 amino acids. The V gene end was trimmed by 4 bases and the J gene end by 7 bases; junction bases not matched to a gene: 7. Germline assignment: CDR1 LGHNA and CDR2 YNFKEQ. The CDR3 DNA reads TGTGCCAGCAGCCCCGGGACAGGGAACGGTGGCTACACCTTC. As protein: CASSPGTGNGGYTF.

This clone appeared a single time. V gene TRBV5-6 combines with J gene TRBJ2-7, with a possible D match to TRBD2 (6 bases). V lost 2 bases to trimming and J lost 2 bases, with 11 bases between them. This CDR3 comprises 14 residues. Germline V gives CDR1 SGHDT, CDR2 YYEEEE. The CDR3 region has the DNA TGTGCCAGCAGCTTAAGGACTACACCCTACGAGCAGTACTTC. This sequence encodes CASSLRTTPYEQYF.

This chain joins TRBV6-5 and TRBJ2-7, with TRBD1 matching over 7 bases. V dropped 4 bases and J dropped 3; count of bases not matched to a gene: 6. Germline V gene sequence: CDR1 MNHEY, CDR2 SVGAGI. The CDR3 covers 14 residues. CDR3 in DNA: TGTGCCAGCAGTTCGACAGGGTCTAACTACGAGCAGTACTTC. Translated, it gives CASSSTGSNYEQYF.

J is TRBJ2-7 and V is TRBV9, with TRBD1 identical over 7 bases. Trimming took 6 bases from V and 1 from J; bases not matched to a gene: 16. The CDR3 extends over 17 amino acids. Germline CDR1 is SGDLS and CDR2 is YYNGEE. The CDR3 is CASILSSGTEGSYEQYF. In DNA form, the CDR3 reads TGTGCCAGCATCCTAAGCAGTGGGACAGAGGGGTCCTACGAGCAGTACTTC.